Included here is one T cell receptor (beta chain) sequence, with context. Its matching antigen is unknown. This entry comes from a study of T cell responses to AZD1222 COVID-19 vaccine. Findings and caveats of the study: Repertoire samples came only from after the peak T cell response.

Assay used: immunoSEQ multiplex PCR; TCRdb lists only in-frame clones, some missing. The sample includes about 140,000 clones, approximately 93% seen only once; the top ten take 9% to 15%. The V gene's germline CDR1 is SGHRS and CDR2 YFSETQ. With 4 bases clipped from V and 10 bases from J, the junction kept 7 bases outside the gene matches. This CDR3 has 14 residues. The chain uses TRBV5-1 and TRBJ1-6, with 8 bases matching TRBD1. The clonotype was recovered from an adult who had recovered from COVID-19. The source material was peripheral blood, sampled after recovery from COVID-19. The CDR3 DNA reads TGCGCCAGCAGCCCCTTGGACAGGGCATCACCCCTCCACTTT. It is translated as CASSPLDRASPLHF.